This T cell receptor (beta chain) was documented in a study of cytomegalovirus exposure and HLA in healthy donors. Profiling relied on immunoSEQ multiplex PCR, and the TCRdb table lists in-frame clones only, not all of them. Of around 350,000 clones in the sample, 86% were seen once. Trimming cost V 2 bases and J 4 bases; bases outside gene matches: 17. The CDR3 runs to 20 residues. Germline V gives CDR1 MNHEY, CDR2 SMNVEV (reference sequence). This TCR derives from a woman under 30 in good health and CMV-seronegative. What was sequenced was PBMCs. The chain uses TRBV27 and TRBJ1-6; 7 nucleotides align to TRBD1. The CDR3, as DNA: TGTGCCAGCAGTTTAGGGCCGGGACAGACTGGACGAATTTATAATTCACCCCTCCACTTT. It codes for CASSLGPGQTGRIYNSPLHF.